The entry below gives a single T cell receptor beta chain sequence along with its context. The sample originates from a study of blood T cell repertoires in COVID-19. Trimming cost V 6 bases and J 8 bases, with 17 bases left between them. Germline V CDR1 and CDR2: GTSNPN, SVGIG (reference sequence). The length of the CDR3 is 13 residues. Under the authors' procedure: Amplified reference gene primers provided the basis for estimating nucleated cell counts. This table comes from immunoSEQ multiplex PCR, and its TCRdb copy is limited to in-frame clones, with some not included. The V and J calls and the clone size are those of that table, but D and trimming were determined from the DNA. Here the sample spans almost 35,000 clones, more than 75% being singletons.

The receptor was derived from an elderly man with acute or convalescent COVID-19. The chain joins TRBV30 to TRBJ2-4; the D gene is possibly TRBD1 (5 bases). Sequenced: peripheral blood. The chain's CDR3 is CACRGTPRDIQYF. DNA of the CDR3: TGTGCCTGTAGAGGCACCCCCAGGGACATTCAGTACTTC.